The 23 T cell receptor beta chains below all came from one sample that was sequenced in a study of identical twins. TCRdb redid the calling of the 5' RACE reads with MiXCR, one entry per CDR3 protein. The sample shows 450,000 or so distinct CDR3 sequences, approximately 15% of them seen only once. The sample also formed part of further work on yellow fever vaccine responses in identical twins.

The material sequenced was CD4+ T cells sorted from blood. The receptors stem from a young woman in good health.

The chain carries TRBV9 and TRBJ2-1; possible D gene TRBD2, 6 bases. The CDR3 loop spans 16 amino acids. Germline CDR1 reads SGDLS; CDR2 reads YYNGEE. Deletions cut 4 bases from V and 0 bases from J, with 14 bases between. DNA for the CDR3: TGTGCCAGCAGCCGACGGAGCGGGTACTCCTACAATGAGCAGTTCTTC. Its protein is CASSRRSGYSYNEQFF.

V and J are TRBV7-9 and TRBJ2-7; D could derive from TRBD1 or TRBD2 (5 bases each). The CDR3 runs 15 residues. Trimming took off 0 bases at V and 2 bases at J, with 11 bases between the two ends. Germline V gives CDR1 SEHNR, CDR2 FQNEAQ (reference sequence). The CDR3 nucleotides read TGTGCCAGCAGCTTAGCCGGGACCGTGGCCTACGAGCAGTACTTC. It encodes CASSLAGTVAYEQYF.

This clonotype was observed a single time. At one end, the junction sequence differs from germline, possibly due to a read error. The CDR3 reads CASSQEPPNRHTGEPFF. The CDR3 DNA is TGTGCCAGCAGCCAAGAACCCCCGAACAGACACACCGGGGAGCCGTTTTTT. The chain couples TRBV4-2 to TRBJ2-2; perhaps TRBD2 as D (5 bases). The germline CDR1 and CDR2 sequences are LGHNA and YNFKEQ. The CDR3 runs to 17 residues.

This clonotype occurred many times. The CDR3 is CASSLSGGLDTQYF. The CDR3, as DNA: TGTGCCAGCAGTTTATCCGGGGGCCTGGATACGCAGTATTTT. The chain joins TRBV12-3 or TRBV12-4 to TRBJ2-3; D possibly matches TRBD1 or TRBD2 (6 bases each). The germline V and J ends were trimmed by 2 bases and 6 bases, with 12 bases remaining between them. The CDR3 is 14 amino acids.

The rearrangement uses TRBV29-1 and TRBJ2-2; D might be TRBD1 (5 bases). The V and J ends lost 7 bases and 3 bases respectively, with 18 bases between them. Germline values: CDR1 SQVTM, CDR2 ANQGSEA. The CDR3 sequence is 15 residues long. Here the CDR3 reads CSARLAGFYTGELFF. DNA for the CDR3: TGCAGCGCGAGGCTCGCAGGGTTTTACACCGGGGAGCTGTTTTTT.

The chain uses TRBV6-5 and TRBJ1-2, with TRBD1 as a possible D gene (5 bases). The CDR3 has 13 amino acids. Germline-derived CDR1 and CDR2 are MNHEY and SVGAGI. V dropped 4 bases and J dropped 8 bases, with 14 bases sitting between them. The CDR3 spells CASSSGTSTGYTF. CDR3 DNA sequence: TGTGCCAGCAGTTCCGGGACTTCAACCGGCTACACCTTC.

The chain links TRBV2 to TRBJ2-1; D possibly corresponds to TRBD2 (7 bases). V shed 1 base and J shed 12 bases, with 13 bases lying between them. The V gene's germline CDR1 is SNHLY and CDR2 FYNNEI. The CDR3 totals 13 residues. The CDR3 DNA reads as TGTGCCAGCAGTGAAGTGGCGGGGGCCGGGCAGTTCTTC. Translation: CASSEVAGAGQFF.

This clonotype has more than one count but fewer than ten. This chain joins TRBV27 and TRBJ2-7; no clear D gene. This CDR3 is built from 10 residues. Germline assignment: CDR1 MNHEY and CDR2 SMNVEV (reference sequence). V lost 8 bases to trimming and J lost 6 bases, with 8 bases between them. This CDR3 reads CASPQVEQYF. CDR3 nucleotides: TGTGCCAGCCCGCAGGTCGAGCAGTACTTC.

This clonotype was observed a handful of times. DNA for the CDR3: TGTGCCAGCAGCCAAGGACTAGCGGGGGGCATCTCCTACAATGAGCAGTTCTTC. This encodes CASSQGLAGGISYNEQFF. The chain is built from TRBV11-1 and TRBJ2-1; 14 nucleotides match TRBD2. Germline V gives CDR1 SGHAT, CDR2 FQDESV (reference sequence). The CDR3 sequence is 18 residues long. V was clipped by 5 bases and J by 0 bases; unmatched bases: 6.

The genes are TRBV28 and TRBJ2-7, with D tentatively TRBD1 (6 bases). There are 13 residues in the CDR3. Germline CDR1 MDHEN, CDR2 SYDVKM. V lost 4 bases and J 12 bases, leaving 19 bases between the germline ends. The CDR3 reads CASSSGQPRAPYF. The CDR3, as DNA: TGTGCCAGCAGTTCCGGACAGCCGAGGGCCCCGTACTTC.

The chain has TRBV20-1 and TRBJ2-3; D is tentatively TRBD1 or TRBD2 (5 bases each). The CDR3 runs 11 residues. Looked up from germline, CDR1 is DFQATT and CDR2 is SNEGSKA (reference sequence). The CDR3, as DNA: TGCAGCGCATCATGGGGGGATACGCAGTATTTT. It codes for CSASWGDTQYF.

The chain is built from TRBV18 and TRBJ2-5; 12 bases fit TRBD2. Trimming cost V 3 bases and J 5 bases; bases outside gene matches: 4. The CDR3 runs to 15 residues. Germline V gives CDR1 KGHSH, CDR2 LQKENI. CDR3 sequence: CASSPGLAGSETQYF. The CDR3 coding sequence is TGTGCCAGCTCACCTGGACTAGCGGGAAGTGAGACCCAGTACTTC.

The table lists this clonotype with many counts. The gene calls are TRBV12-3 or TRBV12-4 and TRBJ2-5, with D unclear. The CDR3 has 12 residues. V shed 3 bases and J shed 4 bases, with 6 bases lying between them. In DNA form, the CDR3 reads TGTGCCAGCAGTTTCCCCCCAGAGACCCAGTACTTC. It translates to CASSFPPETQYF.

This clonotype was detected a few times. The gene calls are TRBV29-1 and TRBJ1-2; unclear D gene. Germline assignment: CDR1 SQVTM and CDR2 ANQGSEA. Trimming shortened V by 6 bases and J by 7 bases, and 15 bases separated the two germline ends. The CDR3 runs 12 residues. The CDR3 nucleotides are TGCAGCGTCTCGGCTCACCGGGCTGGCTACACCTTC. This translates into CSVSAHRAGYTF.

The CDR3 DNA sequence: TGCAGTGCCCAGGGGAGAGGGTCTTGGGATACGCAGTATTTT. Translated: CSAQGRGSWDTQYF. V is TRBV20-1 and J is TRBJ2-3, with D possibly being TRBD1 (6 bases). Deletions cut 6 bases from V and 6 bases from J, with 19 bases between. Germline V gene data show CDR1 as DFQATT and CDR2 as SNEGSKA (reference sequence). CDR3 length: 14 residues.

A few counts support this clonotype. The V and J genes are TRBV12-3 or TRBV12-4 and TRBJ1-2, with D perhaps TRBD1 (6 bases). V lost 5 bases, J lost 4 bases, and 14 bases lay in between. The CDR3 extends over 14 amino acids. The CDR3 loop reads CASSPGGAFYGYTF. CDR3 DNA: TGTGCCAGCAGTCCCGGGGGGGCATTCTATGGCTACACCTTC.

This clonotype was counted at least ten times. The chain carries TRBV3-1 and TRBJ1-1; no reliable D call. The CDR3 length is 13 residues. Looked up from germline, CDR1 is LGHDT and CDR2 is YNNKEL (reference sequence). Trimming took 2 bases from V and 3 from J, leaving 7 bases between them. The CDR3 region is CASSQNGYTEAFF. As DNA, the CDR3 is TGTGCCAGCAGCCAAAACGGCTACACTGAAGCTTTCTTT.

This clonotype has more than one count but fewer than ten. V is TRBV27 and J is TRBJ2-3; 9 nucleotides agree with TRBD1. Trimming cost V 8 bases and J 1 base; bases outside gene matches: 10. CDR1 MNHEY and CDR2 SMNVEV come from the germline V gene (reference sequence). The CDR3 sequence is 16 residues long. The CDR3 is CASALSGTGRTDTQYF. The CDR3 coding sequence is TGTGCCAGCGCCCTCTCCGGGACAGGGCGCACAGATACGCAGTATTTT.

The CDR3 DNA reads TGTGCCACCAGTGAGTACAGGGGCACAGATACGCAGTATTTT. Amino acid sequence: CATSEYRGTDTQYF. This chain joins TRBV24-1 and TRBJ2-3, with D maybe TRBD1 (6 bases). The CDR3 loop spans 14 amino acids. Germline V gene data show CDR1 as KGHDR and CDR2 as SFDVKD. Trimming pared 4 bases from V and 1 base from J, leaving 8 bases between.

V usage is TRBV29-1 and J usage is TRBJ1-4; 7 nucleotides line up with TRBD1. Losses at the gene ends were 7 bases for V and 8 bases for J; bases not matched to a gene: 10. Germline V CDR1 and CDR2: SQVTM, ANQGSEA. The CDR3 loop spans 13 amino acids. The CDR3: CSAEDREGEKLFF. The CDR3 DNA sequence: TGCAGCGCGGAAGACAGGGAGGGCGAAAAACTGTTTTTT. Looking up the rest from reference TRBV29-1 and TRBJ1-4 gives the full variable domain: SAVISQKPSRDICQRGTSLTIQCQVDSQVTMMFWYRQQPGQSLTLIATANQGSEATYESGFVIDKFPISRPNLTFSTLTVSNMSPEDSSIYLCSAEDREGEKLFFGSGTQLSVL.

This clonotype was observed a handful of times. This rearrangement joins TRBV5-1 to TRBJ2-2; possibly TRBD2 for D (5 bases). The CDR3 loop spans 16 amino acids. The germline V gene has CDR1 SGHRS and CDR2 YFSETQ. Trimming pared 1 base from V and 0 bases from J, leaving 10 bases between. The CDR3 spells CASSLYGESNTGELFF. CDR3 coding DNA: TGCGCCAGCAGCTTGTACGGGGAATCGAACACCGGGGAGCTGTTTTTT.

This chain joins TRBV24-1 and TRBJ2-2, with D unclear. V lost 7 bases, J lost 7 bases, and 9 bases lay in between. Germline V gene data show CDR1 as KGHDR and CDR2 as SFDVKD. This CDR3 has 12 amino acids. The CDR3 sequence is CATRVRNGELFF. CDR3 bases: TGTGCCACCAGGGTTCGGAACGGGGAGCTGTTTTTT.

V and J are TRBV27 and TRBJ2-7, with 13 positions matching TRBD2. Germline trimming cut 6 bases from V and 3 bases from J; bases unmatched to any gene: 5. Per germline, CDR1 MNHEY and CDR2 SMNVEV (reference sequence). CDR3 size: 15 residues. CDR3 nucleotides: TGTGCCAGCAGAATGGGGACTAGCGGGGTCTACGAGCAGTACTTC. It codes for CASRMGTSGVYEQYF.